This T cell receptor beta chain was sequenced in a study of cytomegalovirus exposure and HLA in healthy donors. Study findings and constraints: Later analysis identified 16,951 TCR beta sequences associated with HLA alleles, using a false discovery rate threshold of 0.05.

In regard to this clone: Its antigen is currently unknown.

With 60 Vbeta and 13 Jbeta primers, the PCR was carried out. Profiled with immunoSEQ multiplex PCR; TCRdb holds only in-frame clones, not every one. Of 130,000 or so clones in the sample, just under 80% were seen once. Trimming took 2 bases from V and 1 from J, leaving 8 bases between them. The CDR3 is made up of 14 amino acids. Germline V CDR1 and CDR2: MNHNY, SVGAGI (reference sequence). Sequences were obtained from PBMCs. The chain is built from TRBV6-6 and TRBJ1-1; no firm D call. This clonotype was obtained from a man aged 30 to 39 in good health and CMV-seronegative. The CDR3 DNA is TGTGCCAGCAGTTACATTACACAGAACACTGAAGCTTTCTTT. The encoded protein is CASSYITQNTEAFF.